This TCR beta chain appears in the sequencing data of a study of patients and donors after allogeneic stem cell transplantation. TCRdb passed the RT-PCR reads through MiXCR, listing each CDR3 protein once. This sample has 150,000 to 200,000 distinct CDR3 sequences, with approximately 22% found just once. This CDR3 spans 14 amino acids. V was trimmed by 0 bases and J by 2 bases, leaving 8 bases between them. Germline CDR1 and CDR2: SGHKS and YYEKEE (reference sequence). This sequence was found in a human donor who was either an allogeneic HSCT recipient or a stem cell or donor lymphocyte infusion donor (not recorded which). It is not recorded whose cells these are; they may come from a transplant donor. This chain links TRBV5-5 with TRBJ2-5; D remains ambiguous. The source material was blood, either unsorted or a sorted T cell fraction (not recorded which). The CDR3 DNA reads TGTGCCAGCAGCTTGGTGTCCCAACAAGAGACCCAGTACTTC. It yields the protein CASSLVSQQETQYF.